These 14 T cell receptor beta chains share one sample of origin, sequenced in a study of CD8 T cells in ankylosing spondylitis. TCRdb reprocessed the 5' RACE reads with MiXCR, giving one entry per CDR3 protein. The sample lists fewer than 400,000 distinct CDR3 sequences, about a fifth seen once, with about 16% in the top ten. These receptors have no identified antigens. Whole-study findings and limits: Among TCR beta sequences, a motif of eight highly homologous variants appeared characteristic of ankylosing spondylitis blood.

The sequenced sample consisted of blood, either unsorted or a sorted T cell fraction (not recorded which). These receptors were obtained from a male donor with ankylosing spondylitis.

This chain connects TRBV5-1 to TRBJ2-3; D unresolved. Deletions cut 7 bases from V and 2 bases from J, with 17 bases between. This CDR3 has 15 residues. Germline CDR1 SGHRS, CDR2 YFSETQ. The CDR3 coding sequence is TGCGCCAGCTCTCTGTTTAACCCGGTCACAGATACGCAGTATTTT. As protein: CASSLFNPVTDTQYF.

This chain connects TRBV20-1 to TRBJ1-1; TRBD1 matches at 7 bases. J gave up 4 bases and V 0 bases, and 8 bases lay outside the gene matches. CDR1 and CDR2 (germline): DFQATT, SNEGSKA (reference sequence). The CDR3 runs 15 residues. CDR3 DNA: TGCAGTGCTAGAGATTCGCGACAGGGCCTCACTGAAGCTTTCTTT. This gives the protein CSARDSRQGLTEAFF.

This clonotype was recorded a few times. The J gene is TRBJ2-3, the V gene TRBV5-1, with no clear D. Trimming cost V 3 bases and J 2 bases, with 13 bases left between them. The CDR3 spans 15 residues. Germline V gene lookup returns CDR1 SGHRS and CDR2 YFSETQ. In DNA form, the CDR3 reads TGCGCCAGCAGCTCTAGAGCAGGTTCCACAGATACGCAGTATTTT. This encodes CASSSRAGSTDTQYF.

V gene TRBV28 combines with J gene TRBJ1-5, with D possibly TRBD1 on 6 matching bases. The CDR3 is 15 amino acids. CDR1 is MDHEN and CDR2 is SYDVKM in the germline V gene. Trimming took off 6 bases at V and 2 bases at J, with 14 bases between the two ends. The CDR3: CASRTQGMGNQPQHF. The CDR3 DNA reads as TGTGCCAGCAGAACACAGGGAATGGGCAATCAGCCCCAGCATTTT.

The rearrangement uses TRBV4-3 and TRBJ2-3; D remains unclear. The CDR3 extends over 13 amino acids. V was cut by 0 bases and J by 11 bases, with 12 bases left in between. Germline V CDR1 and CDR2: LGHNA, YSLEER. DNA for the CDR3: TGCGCCAGCAGCCAAGATGTCACCCTGGGGCAGTATTTT. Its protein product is CASSQDVTLGQYF.

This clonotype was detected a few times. The chain's CDR3 is CSAHDDRVDEQFF. DNA of the CDR3: TGCAGTGCTCACGATGACAGGGTCGATGAGCAGTTCTTC. The chain couples TRBV20-1 to TRBJ2-1; 7 nucleotides line up with TRBD1. Per germline, CDR1 DFQATT and CDR2 SNEGSKA (reference sequence). The J segment lost 8 bases and the V segment lost 5 bases, leaving 9 bases of the junction unmatched. This CDR3 is built from 13 residues.

CDR3 nucleotides: TGCGCCAGCAGCTTGGGTCAGGGGGCCGCTTTCTTT. This sequence encodes CASSLGQGAAFF. This chain joins TRBV5-1 and TRBJ1-1; 8 bases fit TRBD1. Trimming cost V 0 bases and J 11 bases; bases outside gene matches: 3. Germline CDR1 reads SGHRS; CDR2 reads YFSETQ. The CDR3 has 12 residues.

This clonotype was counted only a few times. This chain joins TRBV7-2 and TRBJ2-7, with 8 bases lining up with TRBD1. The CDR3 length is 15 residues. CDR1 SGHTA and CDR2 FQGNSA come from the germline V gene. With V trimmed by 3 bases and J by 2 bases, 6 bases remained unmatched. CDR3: CASSLSGGPAYEQYF. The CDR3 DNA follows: TGTGCCAGCAGCTTGTCAGGGGGCCCCGCCTACGAGCAGTACTTC.

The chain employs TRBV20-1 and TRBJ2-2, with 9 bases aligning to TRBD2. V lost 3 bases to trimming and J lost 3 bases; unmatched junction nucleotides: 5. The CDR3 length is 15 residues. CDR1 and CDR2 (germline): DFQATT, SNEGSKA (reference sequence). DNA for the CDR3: TGCAGTGCTAGCGAGGGACTAGCCTACACCGGGGAGCTGTTTTTT. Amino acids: CSASEGLAYTGELFF.

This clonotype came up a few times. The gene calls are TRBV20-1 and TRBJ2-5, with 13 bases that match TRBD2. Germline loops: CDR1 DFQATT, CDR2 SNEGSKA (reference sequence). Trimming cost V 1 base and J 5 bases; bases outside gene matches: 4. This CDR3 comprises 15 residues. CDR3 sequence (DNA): TGCAGTGCTAGAGCCCCGGGACTAGCGGGGGAGACCCAGTACTTC. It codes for CSARAPGLAGETQYF.

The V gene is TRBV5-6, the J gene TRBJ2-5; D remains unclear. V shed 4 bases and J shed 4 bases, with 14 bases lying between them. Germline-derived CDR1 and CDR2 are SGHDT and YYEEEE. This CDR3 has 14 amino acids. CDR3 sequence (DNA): TGTGCCAGCAGCCTCCTAGTTTTTGGAGAGACCCAGTACTTC. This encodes CASSLLVFGETQYF.

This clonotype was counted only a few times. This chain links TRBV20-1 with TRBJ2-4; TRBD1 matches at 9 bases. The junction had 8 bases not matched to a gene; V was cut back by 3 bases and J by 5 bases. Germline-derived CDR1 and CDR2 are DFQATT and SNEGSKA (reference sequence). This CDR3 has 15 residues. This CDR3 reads CSARAVGTGQNIQYF. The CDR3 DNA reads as TGCAGTGCTAGGGCTGTGGGGACAGGGCAAAACATTCAGTACTTC.

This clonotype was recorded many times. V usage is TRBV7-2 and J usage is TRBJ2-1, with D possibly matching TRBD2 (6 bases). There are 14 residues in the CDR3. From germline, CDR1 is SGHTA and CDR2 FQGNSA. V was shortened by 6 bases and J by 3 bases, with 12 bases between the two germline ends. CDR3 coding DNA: TGTGCCAGCAGTTTGCGCGGGATCTACAATGAGCAGTTCTTC. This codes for CASSLRGIYNEQFF.

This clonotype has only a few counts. The DNA for the CDR3 is TGTGCCAGCAGAAAACCCCAGAACCCGAACACTGAAGCTTTCTTT. Protein sequence: CASRKPQNPNTEAFF. The V call is TRBV6-2 or TRBV6-3, the J call TRBJ1-1; unclear D gene. The germline V and J ends were trimmed by 6 bases and 1 base, with 15 bases remaining between them. The germline gives CDR1 MNHEY, CDR2 SVGEGT. CDR3 length: 15 amino acids.